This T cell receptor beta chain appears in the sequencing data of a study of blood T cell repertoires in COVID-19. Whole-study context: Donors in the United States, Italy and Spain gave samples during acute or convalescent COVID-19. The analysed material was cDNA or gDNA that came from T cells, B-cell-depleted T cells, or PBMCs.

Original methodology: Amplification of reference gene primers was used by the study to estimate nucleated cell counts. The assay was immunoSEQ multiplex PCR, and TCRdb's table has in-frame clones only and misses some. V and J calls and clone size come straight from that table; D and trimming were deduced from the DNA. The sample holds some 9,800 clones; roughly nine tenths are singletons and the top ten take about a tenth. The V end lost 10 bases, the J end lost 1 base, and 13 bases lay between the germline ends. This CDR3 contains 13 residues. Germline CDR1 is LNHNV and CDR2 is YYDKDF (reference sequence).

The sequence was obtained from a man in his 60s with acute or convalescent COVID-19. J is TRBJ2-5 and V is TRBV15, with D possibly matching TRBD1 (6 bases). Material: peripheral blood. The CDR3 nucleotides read TGTGCCAGCAGGGGTAGGGGCCAAGAGACCCAGTACTTC. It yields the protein CASRGRGQETQYF.